This record covers a single T cell receptor (beta chain). Time point: pre-treatment baseline. The data were taken from a study of blood T cell dynamics during melanoma immunotherapy. Clones were read by immunoSEQ multiplex PCR, and TCRdb kept only the in-frame ones, dropping some. The top ten hold around 9.1% of the sample, which has roughly 10,000 clones, around 90% seen once. The germline V gene has CDR1 LNHDA and CDR2 SQIVND (reference sequence). CDR3 length equals 14 residues. Trimming shortened V by 6 bases and J by 1 base, and 10 bases separated the two germline ends. This chain connects TRBV19 to TRBJ2-4, with TRBD2 as a possible D gene (6 bases). The source was blood, collected from a patient treated with checkpoint blockade. The clonotype originates from a human donor with melanoma. CDR3 loop: CASSSGDAKNIQYF. The DNA for the CDR3 is TGTGCCAGTAGCTCGGGAGATGCCAAAAACATTCAGTACTTC.